The 29 T cell receptor beta chains given below trace back to one sample, sequenced in a study of CXCR3-negative and CXCR3-positive naive CD8 T cells. UMI labels and 5' RACE were used to prepare the TRB cDNA libraries. For each CDR3 protein, TCRdb gives one entry from its re-call of the 5' RACE reads, without DNA. This repertoire includes some 100,000 distinct CDR3 sequences. Study-wide findings and caveats: The TRB CDR3s that CXCR3-positive naive cells carried were more hydrophobic than those of CXCR3-negative naive cells.

The antigens for these receptors are not known. The sequencing sample was made of naive CXCR3+ CD8+ T cells from blood. Documented subset: CD45RO-CCR7+CD27+CD95- naive CD8+ T cells expressing CXCR3 (TNR3+). The origin of the receptors is a human donor in good health. Some clones in this sample may be carry-over from other donors' samples.

This chain links TRBV3-1 with TRBJ1-1; the D call from TCRdb, TRBD1, cannot be confirmed without DNA. The CDR3 consists of 15 residues. Germline V gene lookup returns CDR1 LGHDT and CDR2 YNNKEL (reference sequence). The chain's CDR3 is CASSQERGRNTEAFF.

The rearrangement joins TRBV28 to TRBJ1-3; the TCRdb D gene call, TRBD1, has no DNA to confirm it. The length of the CDR3 is 11 residues. Looked up from germline, CDR1 is MDHEN and CDR2 is SYDVKM. CDR3 protein: CASRALYTIYF.

The chain recombines TRBV12-3 or TRBV12-4 with TRBJ2-3. The CDR3 totals 14 residues. CDR3 loop: CASSDSGVGDTQYF.

The chain is built from TRBV20-1 and TRBJ2-1. This CDR3 has 14 residues. Germline V gene sequence: CDR1 DFQATT, CDR2 SNEGSKA (reference sequence). The CDR3 sequence: CSARGMEGYSEQFF.

This CDR3 reads CASSFKNTGELFF. The chain links TRBV6-5 to TRBJ2-2. Germline CDR1 is MNHEY and CDR2 is SVGAGI. The CDR3 length is 13 residues.

The chain employs TRBV7-8 and TRBJ1-1. Germline assignment: CDR1 SGHVS and CDR2 FQNEAQ. The CDR3 spans 12 residues. The CDR3 spells CASSPPGREAFF.

This chain links TRBV6-2 or TRBV6-3 with TRBJ2-7; TCRdb's D call of TRBD1 is untestable without DNA. Germline-derived CDR1 and CDR2 are MNHEY and SVGEGT. The CDR3 totals 13 residues. CDR3 sequence reads: CASSWTGGYEQYF.

V gene TRBV29-1 combines with J gene TRBJ2-7; TCRdb picks TRBD2, but there is no DNA to check that call. The germline V gene has CDR1 SQVTM and CDR2 ANQGSEA. This CDR3 is 16 amino acids long. The CDR3 loop is CSVEARGTFGTYEQYF.

This chain joins TRBV6-1 and TRBJ1-5; the TCRdb call, TRBD1, lacks DNA for checking. Germline values: CDR1 MNHNS, CDR2 SASEGT. This CDR3 has 15 amino acids. CDR3 protein: CASTDIGQGNQPQHF.

The chain's CDR3 is CASSFVSSSYNEQFF. This chain uses TRBV12-3 or TRBV12-4 with TRBJ2-1. The CDR3 runs to 15 residues.

The chain uses TRBV29-1 and TRBJ1-2; the D gene TCRdb calls, TRBD1, cannot be checked with no DNA. Germline V lookup: CDR1 SQVTM, CDR2 ANQGSEA. The CDR3 totals 13 residues. CDR3 amino acids: CSVDSGTGYGYTF.

The chain recombines TRBV29-1 with TRBJ2-7; as DNA is missing, the TRBD2 call by TCRdb cannot be tested. Germline values: CDR1 SQVTM, CDR2 ANQGSEA. The CDR3 covers 15 residues. The CDR3 loop reads CSVEDRLAGGYEQYF.

The chain recombines TRBV7-9 with TRBJ2-2; the D call from TCRdb, TRBD1, cannot be confirmed without DNA. The CDR3 extends over 15 amino acids. Germline loops: CDR1 SEHNR, CDR2 FQNEAQ (reference sequence). The CDR3 reads CASSQADRNTGELFF.

The CDR3 is CASSFTRTLHEQFF. The rearrangement uses TRBV27 and TRBJ2-1; absent DNA, TCRdb's TRBD1 call cannot be checked. Germline CDR1 MNHEY, CDR2 SMNVEV (reference sequence). The CDR3 consists of 14 residues.

CDR3 sequence reads: CAISESGTGKENIQYF. The chain couples TRBV10-3 to TRBJ2-4; without DNA, the TCRdb call of TRBD1 cannot be checked. The CDR3 extends over 16 amino acids. Germline V gene lookup returns CDR1 ENHRY and CDR2 SYGVKD.

V is TRBV7-2 and J is TRBJ2-3; TCRdb outputs TRBD2, but without DNA this stays unchecked. The CDR3 runs 17 residues. Germline V gives CDR1 SGHTA, CDR2 FQGNSA. CDR3 in amino acids: CASSTSPIAALTDTQYF.

The chain has TRBV3-1 and TRBJ2-1; TCRdb names TRBD2, which stays unverified in the absence of DNA. There are 14 residues in the CDR3. Germline CDR1 LGHDT, CDR2 YNNKEL (reference sequence). Here the CDR3 reads CASSHPMGGNEQFF.

This chain connects TRBV20-1 to TRBJ1-5; TCRdb picks TRBD1, but there is no DNA to check that call. The CDR3 consists of 15 residues. Germline V CDR1 and CDR2: DFQATT, SNEGSKA (reference sequence). The CDR3 reads CSARDNRGSNQPQHF.

The chain uses TRBV6-2 or TRBV6-3 and TRBJ2-7; the TCRdb D gene call, TRBD1, has no DNA to confirm it. The germline CDR1 and CDR2 sequences are MNHEY and SVGEGT. The CDR3 contains 15 residues. This chain's CDR3 is CASSWIQGQSYEQYF.

The chain links TRBV30 to TRBJ1-5. Looked up from germline, CDR1 is GTSNPN and CDR2 is SVGIG (reference sequence). This CDR3 is 14 amino acids long. CDR3: CAWSEGSSNQPQHF. Full variable domain (missing parts from reference TRBV30 and TRBJ1-5): SQTIHQWPATLVQPVGSPLSLECTVEGTSNPNLYWYRQAAGRGLQLLFYSVGIGQISSEVPQNLSASRPQDRQFILSSKKLLLSDSGFYLCAWSEGSSNQPQHFGDGTRLSIL.

The J gene is TRBJ2-1, the V gene TRBV12-3 or TRBV12-4; the D call of TRBD2 rests on TCRdb alone, since no DNA is present to check it. The CDR3 covers 16 residues. This CDR3 is CASSLGGSGEGGEQFF.

The chain recombines TRBV4-1 with TRBJ2-2. The CDR3 is 15 residues long. Germline values: CDR1 MGHRA, CDR2 YSYEKL. The CDR3 protein is CASSQEGRNTGELFF.

The chain is built from TRBV6-5 and TRBJ2-1; lacking DNA, the TRBD1 call made by TCRdb goes unchecked. In germline, CDR1 is MNHEY, CDR2 SVGAGI. The CDR3 contains 19 residues. The CDR3 reads CASSKGIGIGAASYNEQFF.

The chain uses TRBV12-3 or TRBV12-4 and TRBJ2-3. This CDR3 is built from 14 residues. The CDR3 protein is CASSFKAYTDTQYF.

The rearrangement links TRBV5-1 to TRBJ2-2; TCRdb lists TRBD1, though no DNA is available to test this call. The length of the CDR3 is 14 residues. Germline CDR1 is SGHRS and CDR2 is YFSETQ. CDR3 amino acids: CATTGTGVSGELFF.

The chain uses TRBV25-1 and TRBJ2-7; TCRdb proposes TRBD2, but this gene call is untestable without DNA. The CDR3 is 18 residues long. Germline CDR1 reads MGHDK; CDR2 reads SYGVNS. The CDR3 sequence is CASSDWGFGLAGNYEQYF.

This chain joins TRBV10-3 and TRBJ2-7; the TCRdb D gene call, TRBD1, has no DNA to confirm it. The CDR3 length is 16 residues. Per germline, CDR1 ENHRY and CDR2 SYGVKD. The chain's CDR3 is CAISVSASGPGHEQYF.

CDR3: CASSAGTSGEETQYF. V gene TRBV7-9 combines with J gene TRBJ2-5; TCRdb names TRBD2, which stays unverified in the absence of DNA. Germline-derived CDR1 and CDR2 are SEHNR and FQNEAQ (reference sequence). The CDR3 is 15 amino acids.

This chain connects TRBV24-1 to TRBJ2-6. The germline gives CDR1 KGHDR, CDR2 SFDVKD. The length of the CDR3 is 16 residues. The CDR3 region is CATSDYQRSGANVLTF.